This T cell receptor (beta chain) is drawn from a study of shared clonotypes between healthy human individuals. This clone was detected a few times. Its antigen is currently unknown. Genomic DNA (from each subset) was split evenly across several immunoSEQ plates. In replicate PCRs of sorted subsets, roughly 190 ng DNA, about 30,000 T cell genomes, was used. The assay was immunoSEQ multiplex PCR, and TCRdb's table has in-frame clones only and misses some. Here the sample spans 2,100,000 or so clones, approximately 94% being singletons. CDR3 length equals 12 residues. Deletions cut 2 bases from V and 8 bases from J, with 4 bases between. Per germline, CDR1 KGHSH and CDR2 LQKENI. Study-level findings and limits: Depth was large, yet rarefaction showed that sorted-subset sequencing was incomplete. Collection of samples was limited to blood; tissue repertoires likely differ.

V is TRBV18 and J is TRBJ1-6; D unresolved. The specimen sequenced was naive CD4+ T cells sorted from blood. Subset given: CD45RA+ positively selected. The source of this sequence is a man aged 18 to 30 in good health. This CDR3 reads CASSPTDSPLHF. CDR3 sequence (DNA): TGTGCCAGCTCACCAACGGATTCACCCCTCCACTTT. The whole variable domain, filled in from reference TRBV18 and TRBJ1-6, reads NAGVMQNPRHLVRRRGQEARLRCSPMKGHSHVYWYRQLPEEGLKFMVYLQKENIIDESGMPKERFSAEFPKEGPSILRIQQVVRGDSAAYFCASSPTDSPLHFGNGTRLTVT.